A selection of T cell receptor beta chains follows, all from one sample in a study of T cells after yellow fever vaccination. Each CDR3 protein gets one entry after TCRdb re-called the 5' RACE reads with MiXCR. The data contain some 350,000 distinct CDR3 sequences, 6.2% of them singletons. This material consisted of PBMCs, taken 5 days after the yellow fever booster vaccination. These receptors were obtained from a man aged 25 to 40 who received the YFV17D yellow fever vaccine. CDR3s include the opening cysteine and the closing phenylalanine or tryptophan. Each record gives: D gene, clone size, J gene, V gene, CDR3 DNA, CDR3 protein. D genes are given only for firm matches. A clone size is listed for some rows: how often the clone was seen (once, few, many), or a class if it is expanded.

NA few TRBJ1-6 TRBV19 TGTGCCTCTGCGGACAGCTCCCGTTCACCCCTCCACTTT CASADSSRSPLHF
NA few TRBJ2-3 TRBV5-1 TGCGCCAGCACCAAGATGACGGGGGCTGGGGATACGCAGTATTTT CASTKMTGAGDTQYF
NA few TRBJ1-5 TRBV7-2 TGTGCCAGCAGCTTACAGCGGGATGGTCAGCCCCAGCATTTT CASSLQRDGQPQHF
NA NA TRBJ2-7 TRBV29-1 TGCAGCGTTGTAGTAGCAACCTCGCCCTACGAGCAGTACTTC CSVVVATSPYEQYF
TRBD2 few TRBJ2-1 TRBV11-2 TGTGCCAGCAGCTTCCGTAGCGGGGGGCCAGTCGGCTCCTACAATGAGCAGTTCTTC CASSFRSGGPVGSYNEQFF
TRBD2 few TRBJ2-1 TRBV19 TGTGCCAGTAGTATACGTGTGTCTAGCGGGAGATTGGATGAGCAGTTCTTC CASSIRVSSGRLDEQFF
TRBD2 many TRBJ2-5 TRBV20-1 TGCAGTGCGTCACTAGCGGAAGAGACCCAGTACTTC CSASLAEETQYF
NA NA TRBJ2-3 TRBV5-4 TGTGCCAGCAGCCAATCTCGGGGGGCGCGGGGCACAGATACGCAGTATTTT CASSQSRGARGTDTQYF
NA NA TRBJ2-5 TRBV30 TGTGCCTGGAGTCGGGGCCTCGAAGCGGAGACCCAGTACTTC CAWSRGLEAETQYF
TRBD2 NA TRBJ2-7 TRBV5-1 TGCGCCAGCAGCACCTTAGCGGGCGTACCCTACGAGCAGTACTTC CASSTLAGVPYEQYF
NA few TRBJ2-5 TRBV19 TGTGCCTCAAACCATCGGGGAGAGACCCAGTACTTC CASNHRGETQYF
NA many TRBJ2-7 TRBV20-1 TGCAGTGGTAGTAGCGTCTACGAGCAGTACTTC CSGSSVYEQYF
TRBD1 many TRBJ2-7 TRBV27 TGTGCCAGCAGCGGGACAGCTTCCTACGAGCAGTACTTC CASSGTASYEQYF
TRBD2 NA TRBJ2-3 TRBV5-6 TGTGCCAGCGATAGGAGGACTAGCGAAACAGATACGCAGTATTTT CASDRRTSETDTQYF
NA few TRBJ2-3 TRBV5-1 TGCGCCAGCAGCACGGGACTCGAGACGCAGTATTTT CASSTGLETQYF
TRBD2 few TRBJ2-7 TRBV10-3 TGTGCCATCAAGCCTAGCGGGAACAACGAGCAGTACTTC CAIKPSGNNEQYF
NA NA TRBJ2-5 TRBV25-1 TGTGCCAGCAGTGAAGGGGGGATCCAAGAGACCCAGTACTTC CASSEGGIQETQYF
NA few TRBJ2-2 TRBV6-1 TGTGCCAGCAGCTCGCGCGGGCCCGGGGAGCTGTTTTTT CASSSRGPGELFF
NA NA TRBJ2-7 TRBV7-2 TGTGCCAGCAGCGCACAGGTTACCTACGAGCAGTACTTC CASSAQVTYEQYF
TRBD2 many TRBJ2-1 TRBV5-1 TGCGCCAGCAGCGAGCTAGCGGGCTATATTGAGCAGTTCTTC CASSELAGYIEQFF
TRBD2 few TRBJ2-7 TRBV3-1 TGTGCCAGCAGCCAACCCGGGACTAGCGGGAGTCGGGAGCAGTACTTC CASSQPGTSGSREQYF
NA few TRBJ2-5 TRBV28 TGTGCCAGCAGTACCTCGGGCGAGACCCAGTACTTC CASSTSGETQYF
NA many TRBJ2-7 TRBV19 TGTGCCAGTAGTATTCAGGGGCGGCCCCACGAGCAGTACTTC CASSIQGRPHEQYF
NA NA TRBJ2-7 TRBV6-2/TRBV6-3 TGTGCCAGCAGCCTAGGATGGGTCGAGTCCTACGAGCAGTACTTC CASSLGWVESYEQYF
TRBD2 NA TRBJ2-3 TRBV20-1 TGCAGTGCTAGAGATCGGCTAGCGGGAGTTAGTGATACGCAGTATTTT CSARDRLAGVSDTQYF
NA NA TRBJ2-2 TRBV20-1 TGCAGTCCGGAAAAGAACACCGGGGAGCTGTTTTTT CSPEKNTGELFF
NA NA TRBJ1-5 TRBV29-1 TGCAGCGTTCAAGGGAAGGATCAGCCCCAGCATTTT CSVQGKDQPQHF
NA few TRBJ2-1 TRBV7-9 TGTGCCAGCAGCAATCGCCCTACCCACCGGAATGAGCAGTTCTTC CASSNRPTHRNEQFF
TRBD1 few TRBJ2-5 TRBV5-4 TGTGCCAGCAGCGGGACAGGGGCTCGAGAGACCCAGTACTTC CASSGTGARETQYF
TRBD2 many TRBJ2-3 TRBV7-2 TGTGCCAGCAGCCGGGGGGCAGATACGCAGTATTTT CASSRGADTQYF
NA few TRBJ2-1 TRBV5-1 TGCGCCAGCAGCTTACCCCGGGGGAGTCTAGCGAACAATGAGCAGTTCTTC CASSLPRGSLANNEQFF
NA many TRBJ2-3 TRBV6-6 TGTGCCAGCGACGGTAGCACAGATACGCAGTATTTT CASDGSTDTQYF
NA many TRBJ1-6 TRBV28 TGTGCCAGCAGTTTTTATTCGGGGATTTCACCCCTCCACTTT CASSFYSGISPLHF
NA many TRBJ2-5 TRBV29-1 TGCAGCGTTCTTGAAGAGACCCAGTACTTC CSVLEETQYF
NA many TRBJ2-5 TRBV7-2 TGTGCCAGCAGCTTTAGCCGAGAGACCCAGTACTTC CASSFSRETQYF
TRBD1 NA TRBJ1-1 TRBV18 TGTGCCAGCTCTCAGGGGGTTGAATCTGAAGCTTTCTTT CASSQGVESEAFF
TRBD1 few TRBJ2-7 TRBV10-3 TGTGCCATCAGTGAGACCGGACAGGCGATTTACGAGCAGTACTTC CAISETGQAIYEQYF
NA NA TRBJ1-6 TRBV20-1 TGCAGTGCTAGAGGGACAGTGAATTCACCCCTCCACTTT CSARGTVNSPLHF
NA many TRBJ2-5 TRBV30 TGTGCCTGGAGAGACGGCCCCGGAGAATGGAAGACCCAGTACTTC CAWRDGPGEWKTQYF
NA NA TRBJ2-1 TRBV5-1 TGCGCCAGCCAGCAGGGTGACTCCTACAATGAGCAGTTCTTC CASQQGDSYNEQFF
NA few TRBJ2-7 TRBV20-1 TGCAGTGCTAGAGATGTAGTCTCCTACGAGCAGTACTTC CSARDVVSYEQYF
TRBD2 NA TRBJ2-5 TRBV6-1 TGTGCCAGCAGCAGCCTAGCGGGAGTGACCCAGTACTTC CASSSLAGVTQYF
TRBD1 many TRBJ2-5 TRBV20-1 TGCAGTGCTAGGACGACAGGGGGTCAAGAGACCCAGTACTTC CSARTTGGQETQYF
TRBD1 many TRBJ2-3 TRBV5-4 TGTGCCAGCAGCTGGACAGGGACCACAGATACGCAGTATTTT CASSWTGTTDTQYF
NA few TRBJ1-5 TRBV28 TGTGCCAGCAGTTTAAGCTGGTCTCGGCCCCAGCATTTT CASSLSWSRPQHF
NA NA TRBJ1-2 TRBV18 TGTGCCAGCTCACCCGGGAGTGCAGACGGCTACACCTTC CASSPGSADGYTF
TRBD1 few TRBJ2-1 TRBV5-1 TGCGCCAGCAGCCCCCTCGGGACAGGCCCCAATGAGCAGTTCTTC CASSPLGTGPNEQFF
NA few TRBJ2-7 TRBV4-2 TGTGCCAGCAGCCAAGATCGGACGCGGAGCTCCTACGAGCAGTACTTC CASSQDRTRSSYEQYF
TRBD1 NA TRBJ2-1 TRBV6-5 TGTGCCAGCAGGCTACTCGGGACAGCATCCTACAATGAGCAGTTCTTC CASRLLGTASYNEQFF
TRBD1 many TRBJ2-7 TRBV29-1 TGCAGCGTTGAAGATCCTGGGACAGGGGGGTACGAGCAGTACTTC CSVEDPGTGGYEQYF
TRBD2 NA TRBJ2-5 TRBV6-1 TGTGCCAGCAGACCCCAGGCCGGGGTAGCGGGAAAAGAGACCCAGTACTTC CASRPQAGVAGKETQYF
NA NA TRBJ2-7 TRBV20-1 TGCAGTGCTAGAGAAGGGACCTACGAGCAGTACTTC CSAREGTYEQYF
NA few TRBJ2-1 TRBV19 TGTGCCAGTAGTATAGACCCCCCACGTGCTAACGCCTACAATGAGCAGTTCTTC CASSIDPPRANAYNEQFF
NA many TRBJ2-1 TRBV5-1 TGCGCCAGCAGCAAAGAAGGGACCTCCGTTGAGCAGTTCTTC CASSKEGTSVEQFF
TRBD2 many TRBJ2-1 TRBV5-1 TGCGCCAGCAGCTTGGGAGGACTAGCGGGAGACTACAATGAGCAGTTCTTC CASSLGGLAGDYNEQFF